This entry features one TCR beta chain sequence. This sample stems from a study of blood T cell repertoires in COVID-19. Study-wide context: Collection of acute and convalescent COVID-19 samples took place in the United States, Italy and Spain. PBMCs, B-cell-depleted T cells, or T cells were the source of the cDNA or gDNA that made up the material.

Germline CDR1 is SGHTS and CDR2 is YDEGEE. The CDR3 is 13 amino acids. V lost 1 base, J lost 9 bases, and 11 bases lay in between. Per the authors' pipeline: For nucleated cells, counts were estimated from reference gene primer amplification. Measured with immunoSEQ multiplex PCR; TCRdb has only the in-frame clones, and not every one. The V and J calls and clone size were taken over from that table, and D and trimming were inferred from the DNA. The sample includes over 250,000 clones, 70% to 90% of them seen just once. The receptor's source is a woman aged 40 to 50 who had recovered from COVID-19. This chain links TRBV5-8 with TRBJ2-1; a possible D gene is TRBD2 (5 bases). Sequencing was carried out using peripheral blood. This chain's CDR3 is CASSLPPRGEQFF. The CDR3 DNA is TGTGCCAGCAGCTTGCCCCCTCGGGGTGAGCAGTTCTTC.